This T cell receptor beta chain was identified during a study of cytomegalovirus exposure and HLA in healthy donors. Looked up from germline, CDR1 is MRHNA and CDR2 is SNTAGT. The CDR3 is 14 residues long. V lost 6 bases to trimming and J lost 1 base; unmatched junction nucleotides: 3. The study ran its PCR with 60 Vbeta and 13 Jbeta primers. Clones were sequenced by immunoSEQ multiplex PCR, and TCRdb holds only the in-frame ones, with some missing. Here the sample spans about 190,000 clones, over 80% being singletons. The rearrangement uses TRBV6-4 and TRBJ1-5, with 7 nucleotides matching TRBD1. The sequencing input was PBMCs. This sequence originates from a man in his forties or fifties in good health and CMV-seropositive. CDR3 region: CASRTGRSNQPQHF. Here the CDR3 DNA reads TGTGCCAGCAGGACAGGGCGAAGCAATCAGCCCCAGCATTTT.